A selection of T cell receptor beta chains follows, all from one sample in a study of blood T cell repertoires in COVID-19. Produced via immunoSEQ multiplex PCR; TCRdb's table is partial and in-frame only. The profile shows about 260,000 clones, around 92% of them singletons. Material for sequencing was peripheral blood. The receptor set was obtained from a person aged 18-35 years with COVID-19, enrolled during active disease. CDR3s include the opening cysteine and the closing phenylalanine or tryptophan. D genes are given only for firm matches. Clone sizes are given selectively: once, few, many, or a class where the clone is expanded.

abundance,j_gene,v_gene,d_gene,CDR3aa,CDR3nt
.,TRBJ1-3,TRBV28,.,CASRLTGSGNTIYF,TGTGCCAGCAGACTTACAGGCTCTGGAAACACCATATATTTT
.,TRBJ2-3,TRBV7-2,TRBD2,CASSLALAGALTSTDTQYF,TGTGCCAGCAGCTTAGCGCTAGCGGGAGCCCTTACTAGCACAGATACGCAGTATTTT
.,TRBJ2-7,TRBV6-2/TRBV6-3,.,CASSYSPPQGMAYEQYF,TGTGCCAGCAGTTACTCCCCCCCACAGGGAATGGCTTACGAGCAGTACTTC
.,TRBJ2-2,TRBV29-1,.,CSVKTDYTGELFF,TGCAGCGTTAAGACAGACTACACCGGGGAGCTGTTTTTT
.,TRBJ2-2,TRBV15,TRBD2,CATSRAGTSENTGELFF,TGTGCCACCAGCAGGGCCGGGACTAGCGAGAACACCGGGGAGCTGTTTTTT
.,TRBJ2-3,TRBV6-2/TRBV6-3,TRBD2,CASSRLAAVTDTQYF,TGTGCCAGCAGTCGACTAGCGGCTGTCACAGATACGCAGTATTTT
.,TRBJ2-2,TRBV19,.,CASRLVEIGELFF,TGTGCCAGTCGCCTCGTGGAGATCGGGGAGCTGTTTTTT
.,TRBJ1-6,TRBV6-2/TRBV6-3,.,CASSSFRVNSPLHF,TGTGCCAGCAGTTCCTTCCGAGTGAATTCACCCCTCCACTTT
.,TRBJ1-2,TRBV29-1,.,CSVKGKTGPSNYGYTF,TGCAGCGTAAAGGGAAAGACAGGACCGAGTAACTATGGCTACACCTTC
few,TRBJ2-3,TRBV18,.,CASSIGAADTQYF,TGTGCCAGCTCAATTGGAGCGGCAGATACGCAGTATTTT
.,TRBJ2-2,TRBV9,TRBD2,CASSASGTRDTGELFF,TGTGCCAGCAGCGCTTCCGGGACTAGAGATACCGGGGAGCTGTTTTTT
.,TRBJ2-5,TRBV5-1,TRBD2,CASTPGGFVETQYF,TGCGCCAGCACTCCGGGGGGGTTTGTGGAGACCCAGTACTTC
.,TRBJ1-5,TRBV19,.,CASRLDSSNQPQHF,TGTGCCAGTAGACTGGACAGCAGCAATCAGCCCCAGCATTTT
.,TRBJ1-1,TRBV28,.,CASSFRRNTEAFF,TGTGCCAGCAGTTTTAGGAGGAACACTGAAGCTTTCTTT
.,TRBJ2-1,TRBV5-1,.,CASSFDQVNAYNEQFF,TGCGCCAGCAGCTTTGACCAGGTTAACGCGTACAATGAGCAGTTCTTC
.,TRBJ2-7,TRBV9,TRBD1,CASSARQGTREQYF,TGTGCCAGCAGCGCCCGACAGGGGACCCGGGAGCAGTACTTC
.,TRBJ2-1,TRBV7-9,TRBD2,CASSLLPTSVEQFF,TGTGCCAGCAGCTTATTACCAACTAGCGTCGAGCAGTTCTTC
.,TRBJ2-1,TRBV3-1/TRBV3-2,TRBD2,CASSQGASGSNEQFF,TGTGCCAGCAGCCAAGGTGCTAGCGGGTCCAATGAGCAGTTCTTC
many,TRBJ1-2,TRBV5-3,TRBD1,CARSRGQGRGYTF,TGTGCCAGAAGCAGGGGACAGGGACGTGGCTACACCTTC
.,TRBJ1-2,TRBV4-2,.,CASSQDEGTNYGYTF,TGTGCCAGCAGCCAAGATGAGGGTACTAACTATGGCTACACCTTC
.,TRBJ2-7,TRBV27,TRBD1,CASSPILTGGYEQYF,TGTGCCAGCAGTCCCATCCTGACAGGGGGCTACGAGCAGTACTTC
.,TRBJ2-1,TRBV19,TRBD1,CASSLQGAKQFF,TGTGCCAGTAGTTTACAGGGGGCGAAACAGTTCTTC
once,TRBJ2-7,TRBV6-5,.,CASSSVSYEQYF,TGTGCCAGCAGTTCAGTCTCCTACGAGCAGTACTTC
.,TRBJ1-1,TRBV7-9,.,CASSQNTEAFF,TGTGCCAGCAGCCAAAACACTGAAGCTTTCTTT